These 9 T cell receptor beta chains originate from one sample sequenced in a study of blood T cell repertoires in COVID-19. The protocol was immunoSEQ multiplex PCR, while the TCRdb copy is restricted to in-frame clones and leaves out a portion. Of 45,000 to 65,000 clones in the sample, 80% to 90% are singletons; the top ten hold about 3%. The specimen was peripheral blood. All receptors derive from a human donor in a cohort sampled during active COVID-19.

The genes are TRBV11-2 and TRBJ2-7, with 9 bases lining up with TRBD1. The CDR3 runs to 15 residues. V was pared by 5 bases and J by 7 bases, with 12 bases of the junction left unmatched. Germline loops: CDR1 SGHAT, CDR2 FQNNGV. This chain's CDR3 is CASSTQQGAAFEQYF. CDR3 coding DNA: TGTGCCAGCAGCACCCAACAGGGGGCCGCTTTTGAGCAGTACTTC.

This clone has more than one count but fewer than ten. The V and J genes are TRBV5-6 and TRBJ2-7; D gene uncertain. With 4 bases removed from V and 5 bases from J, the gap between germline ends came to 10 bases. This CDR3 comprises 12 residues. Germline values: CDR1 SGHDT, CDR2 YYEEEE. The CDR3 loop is CASSRQVNEQYF. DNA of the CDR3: TGTGCCAGCAGCCGACAAGTCAACGAGCAGTACTTC.

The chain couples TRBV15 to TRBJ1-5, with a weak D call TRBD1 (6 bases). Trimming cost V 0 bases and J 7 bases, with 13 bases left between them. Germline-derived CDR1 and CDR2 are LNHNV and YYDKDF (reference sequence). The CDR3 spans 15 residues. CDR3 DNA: TGTGCCACCAGCAGAGATCTGGCAGGGGACCAGCCCCAGCATTTT. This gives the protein CATSRDLAGDQPQHF.

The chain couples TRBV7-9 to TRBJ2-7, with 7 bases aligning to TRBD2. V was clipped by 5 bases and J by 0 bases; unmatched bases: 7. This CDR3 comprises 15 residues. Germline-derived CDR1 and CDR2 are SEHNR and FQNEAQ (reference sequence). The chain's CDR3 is CASSLRGGGSYEQYF. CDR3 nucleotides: TGTGCCAGCAGCCTCCGCGGCGGGGGCTCCTACGAGCAGTACTTC.

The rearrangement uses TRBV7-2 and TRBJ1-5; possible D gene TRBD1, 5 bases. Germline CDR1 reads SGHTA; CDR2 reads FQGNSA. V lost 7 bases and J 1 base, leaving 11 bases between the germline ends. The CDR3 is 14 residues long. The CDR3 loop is CASTGGGSNQPQHF. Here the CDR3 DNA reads TGTGCCAGCACCGGGGGAGGAAGCAATCAGCCCCAGCATTTT. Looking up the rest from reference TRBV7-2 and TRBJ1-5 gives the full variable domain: GAGVSQSPSNKVTEKGKDVELRCDPISGHTALYWYRQSLGQGLEFLIYFQGNSAPDKSGLPSDRFSAERTGGSVSTLTIQRTQQEDSAVYLCASTGGGSNQPQHFGDGTRLSIL.

The CDR3 here is CASRDRAGTEAFF. CDR3 in DNA: TGTGCCAGTCGGGACAGGGCAGGGACTGAAGCTTTCTTT. The chain combines TRBV10-3 with TRBJ1-1; 9 bases are shared with TRBD1. Germline CDR1 ENHRY, CDR2 SYGVKD. The J segment lost 5 bases and the V segment lost 10 bases, leaving 8 bases of the junction unmatched. CDR3 size: 13 residues.

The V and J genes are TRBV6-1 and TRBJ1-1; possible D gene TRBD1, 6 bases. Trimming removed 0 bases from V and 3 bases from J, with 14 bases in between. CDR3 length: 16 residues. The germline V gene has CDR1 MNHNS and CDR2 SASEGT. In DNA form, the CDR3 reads TGTGCCAGCAGTGAAGCAAATACAGGGTGGGACACTGAAGCTTTCTTT. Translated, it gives CASSEANTGWDTEAFF.

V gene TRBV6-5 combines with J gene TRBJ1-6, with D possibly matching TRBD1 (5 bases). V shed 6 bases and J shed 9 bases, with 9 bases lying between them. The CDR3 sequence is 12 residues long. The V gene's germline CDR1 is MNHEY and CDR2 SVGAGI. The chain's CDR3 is CASSQGLSPLHF. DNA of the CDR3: TGTGCCAGCAGCCAGGGACTTTCACCCCTCCACTTT.

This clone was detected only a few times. As DNA, the CDR3 is TGCGCCAGCAGCCACGCTTCTAGCGAGACCTACGAGCAGTACTTC. Translated: CASSHASSETYEQYF. The rearrangement uses TRBV4-1 and TRBJ2-7; D perhaps matches TRBD2 (6 bases). This CDR3 is built from 15 residues. Germline V CDR1 and CDR2: MGHRA, YSYEKL. With 3 bases removed from V and 2 bases from J, the gap between germline ends came to 14 bases.